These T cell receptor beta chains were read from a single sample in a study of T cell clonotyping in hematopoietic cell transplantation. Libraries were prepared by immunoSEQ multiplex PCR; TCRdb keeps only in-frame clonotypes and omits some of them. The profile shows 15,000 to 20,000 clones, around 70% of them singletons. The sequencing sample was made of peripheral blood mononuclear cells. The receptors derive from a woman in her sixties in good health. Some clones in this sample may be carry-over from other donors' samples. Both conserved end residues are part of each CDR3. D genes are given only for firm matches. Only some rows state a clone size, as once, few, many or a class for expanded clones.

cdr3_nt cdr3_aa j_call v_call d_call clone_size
TGTGCCAGCACCCTACAGGGGTCAGGGCAGCCCCAGCATTTT CASTLQGSGQPQHF TRBJ1-5 TRBV6-1 TRBD1 few
TGTGCCATCAGTGTTGGGACAGGGGCGGATGGCTACACCTTC CAISVGTGADGYTF TRBJ1-2 TRBV10-3 TRBD1 NA
TGTGCCAGCAGTTCGGACAGTGACAATCAGCCCCAGCATTTT CASSSDSDNQPQHF TRBJ1-5 TRBV25-1 NA NA
TGTGCCAGCAGTTTTGACAGGGTAGAGACCCAGTACTTC CASSFDRVETQYF TRBJ2-5 TRBV6-5 TRBD1 NA
TGTGCCAGCAGTTACTCGGGAGCGGACGAAAAACTGTTTTTT CASSYSGADEKLFF TRBJ1-4 TRBV6-5 NA few
TGCGCCAGCAGCTTGGAAAGCCTCGGAGAGCAGTACTTC CASSLESLGEQYF TRBJ2-7 TRBV5-1 NA NA
TGTGCCAGCAGCTCAACTAGCTTCAACACAGATACGCAGTATTTT CASSSTSFNTDTQYF TRBJ2-3 TRBV5-4 NA NA
TGTGCCAGCAGCTTGGTGGACAGCCCAACCTACGAGCAGTACTTC CASSLVDSPTYEQYF TRBJ2-7 TRBV5-6 NA NA
TGTGCCAGCAGTAGTGGCAGGGGGCGAACAGATACGCAGTATTTT CASSSGRGRTDTQYF TRBJ2-3 TRBV6-1 TRBD1 NA
TGCGCCAGCAGCCAAAAGTACAATTCACCCCTCCACTTT CASSQKYNSPLHF TRBJ1-6 TRBV4-3 NA NA
TGTGCCAGCAGTAAGGGGGCCGGCCAGCCCCAGCATTTT CASSKGAGQPQHF TRBJ1-5 TRBV19 TRBD1 NA
TGTGCCAGCAGTCCCACCGGGACAGGGAATGAAAAACTGTTTTTT CASSPTGTGNEKLFF TRBJ1-4 TRBV9 TRBD1 NA
TGTGCCAGCAGTCGGCTCCGGGACAGGAATCAGCCCCAGCATTTT CASSRLRDRNQPQHF TRBJ1-5 TRBV2 TRBD1 few
TGTGCCAGCAGTTCCCAGGGGCCCGGGGAGCTGTTTTTT CASSSQGPGELFF TRBJ2-2 TRBV6-6 NA NA
TGTGCCAGCAGTCGAGGGACGGTAAACACCGGGGAGCTGTTTTTT CASSRGTVNTGELFF TRBJ2-2 TRBV27 NA NA
TGCAGCGTTCCGGGCCATTTAACGCGGGAAGCTTTCTTT CSVPGHLTREAFF TRBJ1-1 TRBV29-1 NA NA
TGTGCCAGCAGCTCAGGGACTAGCGCAGGCGAGCAGTACTTC CASSSGTSAGEQYF TRBJ2-7 TRBV5-6 TRBD2 NA
TGTGCCAGCAGCACCAGCCCGTGGGGGGAGTACTTC CASSTSPWGEYF TRBJ2-7 TRBV21-1 NA NA
TGCGCCAGCAGCCAAGATGTGGCAGTGAATGGCTACACCTTC CASSQDVAVNGYTF TRBJ1-2 TRBV4-3 NA NA
TGTGCCAGCAGTTTGGGGAACACTGAAGCTTTCTTT CASSLGNTEAFF TRBJ1-1 TRBV27 NA few
TGTGCCAGCAGCTTAAATCCCCTAAGAGGTAGCGCAAGAGGGAAAACAGATACGCAGTATTTT CASSLNPLRGSARGKTDTQYF TRBJ2-3 TRBV7-3 NA NA
TGCGCCAGCAGCTTTGGGGGAGGAGGGACGAACACTGAAGCTTTCTTT CASSFGGGGTNTEAFF TRBJ1-1 TRBV5-1 NA NA
TGTGCCAGCAGCACCGGGACAGGTTACGAGCAGTACTTC CASSTGTGYEQYF TRBJ2-7 TRBV7-8 TRBD1 NA
TGCGCCAGCAGTCGGGACAGGGGCAATTCACCCCTCCACTTT CASSRDRGNSPLHF TRBJ1-6 TRBV4-3 TRBD1 few
TGTGCCAGCAGCCCATTCACTAGTGTGGAGCAGTTCTTC CASSPFTSVEQFF TRBJ2-1 TRBV4-2 NA NA
TGTGCCAGCAGACTGGGGACACGGCGGAACACTGAAGCTTTCTTT CASRLGTRRNTEAFF TRBJ1-1 TRBV28 NA few
TGTGCCAGCAGCTTAGGACGGGGGGATACGCAGTATTTT CASSLGRGDTQYF TRBJ2-3 TRBV4-2 NA NA
TGTGCCTGGAACTCGGCTGGGGGGACCGGGGAGCTGTTTTTT CAWNSAGGTGELFF TRBJ2-2 TRBV30 NA NA
TGTGCCAGCAGCTTAAGGGAGGCCAGGGATTCACCCCTCCACTTT CASSLREARDSPLHF TRBJ1-6 TRBV7-2 NA medium-sized
TGCAGCGCCCAGCAGGGGGGCCGGGACGAGCAGTACTTC CSAQQGGRDEQYF TRBJ2-7 TRBV29-1 NA NA
TGCAGCGTTGAGTCAGGGGATTCCACCTACGAGCAGTACTTC CSVESGDSTYEQYF TRBJ2-7 TRBV29-1 NA NA
TGTGCCAGCACCGTGAGGGGGTTTCGGGAGCTGTTTTTT CASTVRGFRELFF TRBJ2-2 TRBV5-6 NA NA
TGTGCCAGCAGCCCGGGACAGGGTGGCTACGAGCAGTACTTC CASSPGQGGYEQYF TRBJ2-7 TRBV7-2 TRBD1 NA
TGTGCCAGCAGTTTTGGAGGGGGCGAGCAGTACTTC CASSFGGGEQYF TRBJ2-7 TRBV27 NA medium-sized
TGTGCCAGCAGGAAACACACACAGGGAACCCAGTACTTC CASRKHTQGTQYF TRBJ2-5 TRBV6-5 NA NA
TGTGCCAGCAGTCCCAGAACAGGGGGCGGCTATGGCTACACCTTC CASSPRTGGGYGYTF TRBJ1-2 TRBV6-4 TRBD1 NA
TGTGCCAGCAGCGCGAGGGAGAACACTGAAGCTTTCTTT CASSARENTEAFF TRBJ1-1 TRBV9 NA NA
TGTGCCAGCAGCCAGGGATTTAACTATGGCTACACCTTC CASSQGFNYGYTF TRBJ1-2 TRBV14 NA NA
TGTGCCAGCAGTCGTTGGGTCCTGGATTCACCCCTCCACTTT CASSRWVLDSPLHF TRBJ1-6 TRBV27 NA NA
TGTGCCAGCAGCGTGGGGAGCGGGAGTGGCTACGAGCAGTACTTC CASSVGSGSGYEQYF TRBJ2-7 TRBV9 TRBD2 once
TGTGCCAGTAGTAATCCAGGGTTGGTCGGGGAGCTGTTTTTT CASSNPGLVGELFF TRBJ2-2 TRBV19 NA few
TGCGCCAGCAGCCTAAGCGGGAGCGGGGGCGAGCAGTACTTC CASSLSGSGGEQYF TRBJ2-7 TRBV5-1 TRBD2 NA
TGTGCCAGCAGTTTATTTCTCGGGAGAAATTCACCCCTCCACTTT CASSLFLGRNSPLHF TRBJ1-6 TRBV28 NA NA
TGTGCCAGCAGTTCCTCGACCGGAATACCGGAGACCCAGTACTTC CASSSSTGIPETQYF TRBJ2-5 TRBV27 NA NA
TGTGCCAGCAGCTCGAGACAGGCCCCAACTGGAAACACCATATATTTT CASSSRQAPTGNTIYF TRBJ1-3 TRBV9 NA NA
TGTGCCAGCAGCTTAGATAGGAGGGAGACCCAGTACTTC CASSLDRRETQYF TRBJ2-5 TRBV7-2 NA NA
TGTGCCAGCAGCGTAGGGGACAGGGTACACACTGAAGCTTTCTTT CASSVGDRVHTEAFF TRBJ1-1 TRBV9 TRBD1 once
TGTGCCAGCAGCTTGATAGCGGGAGTGGACGAGCAGTACTTC CASSLIAGVDEQYF TRBJ2-7 TRBV7-2 TRBD2 NA
TGTGCCAGCAGACTGGGTGCCAGAACGGTGGATGAGCAGTTCTTC CASRLGARTVDEQFF TRBJ2-1 TRBV28 NA NA
TGTGCCAGCAGTTTCGGACTAGACTACGAGCAGTACTTC CASSFGLDYEQYF TRBJ2-7 TRBV28 TRBD2 NA
TGTGCCAGCAGCCTGCGAGCCACGGACTATGGCTACACCTTC CASSLRATDYGYTF TRBJ1-2 TRBV4-2 NA NA
TGTGCCAGCAGCTTAGGAGGAGTCGATGGCTACACCTTC CASSLGGVDGYTF TRBJ1-2 TRBV7-9 NA NA
TGTGCCAGCAGTGAGTACACCGGGACAGGGGGCGCATACGAGCAGTACTTC CASSEYTGTGGAYEQYF TRBJ2-7 TRBV6-1 TRBD1 NA
TGTGCCAGCAAACAGGGTTTCGCTAACTATGGCTACACCTTC CASKQGFANYGYTF TRBJ1-2 TRBV28 NA few
TGTGCCAGCAGCCAAGCCGGGACAGGGAGATACGAGCAGTACTTC CASSQAGTGRYEQYF TRBJ2-7 TRBV14 TRBD1 NA
TGCGCCAGCAGCTTTTCCGATAAAAACTATGGCTACACCTTC CASSFSDKNYGYTF TRBJ1-2 TRBV4-1 NA NA
TGTGCCAGCAGCTTGGACAGGTTAACGTACGAGCAGTACTTC CASSLDRLTYEQYF TRBJ2-7 TRBV5-4 NA NA
TGTGCCAGCAGTTCCGCCCGGACAGGGCAAGGAGGCTACACCTTC CASSSARTGQGGYTF TRBJ1-2 TRBV6-6 TRBD1 NA
TGCGCCAGCAGCCCCGATTATAACCACGAGCAGTACTTC CASSPDYNHEQYF TRBJ2-7 TRBV4-1 NA NA